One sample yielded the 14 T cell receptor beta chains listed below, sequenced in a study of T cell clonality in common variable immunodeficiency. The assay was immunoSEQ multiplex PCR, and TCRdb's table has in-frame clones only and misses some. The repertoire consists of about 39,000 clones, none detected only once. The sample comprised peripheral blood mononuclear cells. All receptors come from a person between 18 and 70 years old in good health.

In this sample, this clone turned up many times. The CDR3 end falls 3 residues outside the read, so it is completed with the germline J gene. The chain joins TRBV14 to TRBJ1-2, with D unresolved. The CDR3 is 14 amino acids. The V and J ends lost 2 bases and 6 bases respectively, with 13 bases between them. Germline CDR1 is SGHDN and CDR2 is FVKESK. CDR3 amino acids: CASSQSSVRDGYTF. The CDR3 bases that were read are TGTGCCAGCAGCCAAAGTTCGGTGCGGGATGGC. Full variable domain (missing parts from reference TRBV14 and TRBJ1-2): EAGVTQFPSHSVIEKGQTVTLRCDPISGHDNLYWYRRVMGKEIKFLLHFVKESKQDESGMPNNRFLAERTGGTYSTLKVQPAELEDSGVYFCASSQSSVRDGYTFGSGTRLTVV.

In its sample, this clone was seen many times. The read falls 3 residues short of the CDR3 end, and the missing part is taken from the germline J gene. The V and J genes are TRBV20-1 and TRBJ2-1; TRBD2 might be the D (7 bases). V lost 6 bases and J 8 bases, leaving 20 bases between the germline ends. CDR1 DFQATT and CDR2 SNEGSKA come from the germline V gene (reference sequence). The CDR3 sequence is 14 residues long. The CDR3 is CSAQGGAPYDEQFF. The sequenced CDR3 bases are TGCAGTGCACAAGGGGGGGCCCCTTACGATGAG.

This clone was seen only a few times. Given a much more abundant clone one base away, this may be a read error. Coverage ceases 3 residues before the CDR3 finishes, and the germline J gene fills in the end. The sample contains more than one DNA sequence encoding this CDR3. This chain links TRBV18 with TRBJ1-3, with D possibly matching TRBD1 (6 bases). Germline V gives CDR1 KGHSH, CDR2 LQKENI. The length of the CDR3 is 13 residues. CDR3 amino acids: CASSAGVWNTIYF. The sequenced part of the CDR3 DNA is TGTGCCAGCTCTGCAGGGGTCTGGAACACT.

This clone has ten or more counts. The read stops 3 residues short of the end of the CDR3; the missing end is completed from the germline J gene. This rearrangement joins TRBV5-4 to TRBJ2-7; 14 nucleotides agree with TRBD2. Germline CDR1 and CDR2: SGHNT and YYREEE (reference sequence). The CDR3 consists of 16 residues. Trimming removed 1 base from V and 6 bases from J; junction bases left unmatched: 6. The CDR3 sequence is CASSLPGLAGAIEQYF. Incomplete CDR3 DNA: TGTGCCAGCAGCTTGCCGGGACTAGCGGGAGCTATCGAG.

CDR3 bases read: TGCAGCGCCGCGGGGACAGAGAGCTCCTACAATGAG. It specifies CSAAGTESSYNE. In full, the CDR3 is CSAAGTESSYNEQFF. The rearrangement joins TRBV29-1 to TRBJ2-1; a weak D match, TRBD1 (7 bases). Sequencing ends 3 residues short of the CDR3 end; the germline J gene provides the rest. V lost 7 bases and J lost 0, with 16 bases in between. Germline V gene data show CDR1 as SQVTM and CDR2 as ANQGSEA. The CDR3 covers 15 residues.

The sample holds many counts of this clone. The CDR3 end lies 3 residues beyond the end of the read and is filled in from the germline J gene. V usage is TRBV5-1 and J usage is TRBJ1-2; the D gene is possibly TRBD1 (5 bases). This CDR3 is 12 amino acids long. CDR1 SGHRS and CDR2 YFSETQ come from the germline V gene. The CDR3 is CASSLLGEGYTF. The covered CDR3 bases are TGCGCCAGCAGCTTGTTAGGGGAAGGC.

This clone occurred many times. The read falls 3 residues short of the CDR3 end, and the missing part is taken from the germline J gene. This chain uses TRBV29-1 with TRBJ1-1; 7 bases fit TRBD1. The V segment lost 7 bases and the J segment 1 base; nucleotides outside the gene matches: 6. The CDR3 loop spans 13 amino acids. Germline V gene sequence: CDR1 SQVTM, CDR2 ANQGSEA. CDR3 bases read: TGCAGCGAGAGGGACAGCCAGAACACTGAA. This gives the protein CSERDSQNTE. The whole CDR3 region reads CSERDSQNTEAFF.

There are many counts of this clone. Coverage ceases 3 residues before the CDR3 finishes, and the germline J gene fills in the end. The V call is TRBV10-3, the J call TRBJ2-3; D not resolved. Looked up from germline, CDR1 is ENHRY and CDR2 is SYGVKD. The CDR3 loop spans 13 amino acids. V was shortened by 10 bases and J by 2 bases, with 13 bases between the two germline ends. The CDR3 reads CATSTLATDTQYF. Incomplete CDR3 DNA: TGTGCCACCTCTACCCTTGCCACAGATACG.

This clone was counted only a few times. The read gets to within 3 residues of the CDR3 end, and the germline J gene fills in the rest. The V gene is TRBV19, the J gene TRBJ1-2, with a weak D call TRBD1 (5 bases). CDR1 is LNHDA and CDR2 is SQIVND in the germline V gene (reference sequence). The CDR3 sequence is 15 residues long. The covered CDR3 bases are TGTGCCAGTAGTATCGGGGCTAGCGGGTACAATGAC. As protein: CASSIGASGYND. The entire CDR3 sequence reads CASSIGASGYNDYTF.

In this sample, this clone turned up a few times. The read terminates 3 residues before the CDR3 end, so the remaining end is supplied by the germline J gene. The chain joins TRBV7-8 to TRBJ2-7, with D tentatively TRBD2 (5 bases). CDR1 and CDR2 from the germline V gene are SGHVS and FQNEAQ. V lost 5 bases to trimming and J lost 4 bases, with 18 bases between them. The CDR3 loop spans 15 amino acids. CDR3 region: CASSDRRRGGYEQYF. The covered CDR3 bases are TGTGCCAGCAGCGACCGGCGACGCGGCGGGTACGAG.

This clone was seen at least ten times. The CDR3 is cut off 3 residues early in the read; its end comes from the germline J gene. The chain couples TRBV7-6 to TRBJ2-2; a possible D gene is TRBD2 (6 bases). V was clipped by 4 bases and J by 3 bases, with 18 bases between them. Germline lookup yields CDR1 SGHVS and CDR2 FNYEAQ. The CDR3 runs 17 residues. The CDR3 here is CASSYPRERVDTGELFF. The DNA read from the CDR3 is TGTGCCAGCAGCTACCCGAGGGAGCGGGTCGACACCGGGGAG.

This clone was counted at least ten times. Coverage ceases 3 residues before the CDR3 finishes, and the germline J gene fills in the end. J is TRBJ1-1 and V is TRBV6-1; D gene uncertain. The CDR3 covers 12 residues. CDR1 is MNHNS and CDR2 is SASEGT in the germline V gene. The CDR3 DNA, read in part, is TGTGCCAGCAGTGAACATGCGAGAGAA. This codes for CASSEHARE. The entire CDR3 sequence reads CASSEHAREAFF.

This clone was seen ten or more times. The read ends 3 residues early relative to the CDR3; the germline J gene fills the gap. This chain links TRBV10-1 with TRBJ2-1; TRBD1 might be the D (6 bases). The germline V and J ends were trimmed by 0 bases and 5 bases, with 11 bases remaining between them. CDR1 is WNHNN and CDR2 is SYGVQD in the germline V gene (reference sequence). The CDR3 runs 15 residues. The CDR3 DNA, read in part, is TGCGCCAGCAGTGAGTCCAGGGGAAGCCACAATGAG. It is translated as CASSESRGSHNE. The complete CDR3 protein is CASSESRGSHNEQFF.

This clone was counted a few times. The CDR3: CASSRGMGLNNQPQHF. CDR3 DNA, as far as it was read: TGTGCCAGTAGTCGTGGGATGGGACTAAACAATCAGCCC. This chain connects TRBV19 to TRBJ1-5; D might be TRBD1 (5 bases). Coverage ceases 3 residues before the CDR3 finishes, and the germline J gene fills in the end. Germline CDR1 and CDR2: LNHDA and SQIVND (reference sequence). This CDR3 spans 16 amino acids. Trimming removed 5 bases at V and 3 bases at J, with 17 bases between.